This TCR beta chain was identified during a study of T cell repertoires in cytomegalovirus infection. The CDR3 length is 14 residues. V lost 4 bases and J 3 bases, leaving 13 bases between the germline ends. From germline, CDR1 is SGHKS and CDR2 YYEKEE (reference sequence). This clonotype was counted between two and nine times. TCRdb re-called the reads with MiXCR, one entry per CDR3 protein. The sample contains fewer than 200,000 distinct CDR3 sequences, approximately 20% of which appear only once. The genes are TRBV5-5 and TRBJ2-5; the D call may be TRBD1 or TRBD2 (6 bases each). This receptor was obtained from a human donor in good health (CMV status not recorded). Some clones in this sample may be carry-over from other donors' samples. Sequencing was performed on PBMCs. CDR3: CASSGGTPKETQYF. The CDR3 nucleotides are TGTGCCAGCAGCGGCGGGACACCCAAAGAGACCCAGTACTTC.